Below are 13 T cell receptor beta chains sequenced from a single sample in a study of cytomegalovirus exposure and HLA in healthy donors. 60 Vbeta and 13 Jbeta primers were used in PCR. Clones were sequenced by immunoSEQ multiplex PCR, and TCRdb holds only the in-frame ones, with some missing. Altogether approximately 140,000 clones are present, 88% being singletons, with the ten largest covering around 0.5%. The sample consisted of PBMCs. The source of these receptors is a woman in her thirties or forties in good health and CMV-seronegative.

This clone was seen just once. This rearrangement joins TRBV13 to TRBJ2-5; TRBD2 matches 8 bases. The CDR3 sequence is 16 residues long. CDR1 and CDR2 (germline): PRHDT, FYEKMQ (reference sequence). With 1 base clipped from V and 4 bases from J, the junction kept 8 bases outside the gene matches. CDR3 DNA sequence: TGTGCCAGCAGCTTAGTAGCCGCGGGAGGAGGAGAGACCCAGTACTTC. It specifies CASSLVAAGGGETQYF.

V gene TRBV27 combines with J gene TRBJ1-1; the D is unclear. The CDR3 is 15 amino acids. V was clipped by 2 bases and J by 6 bases, with 16 bases between them. Germline CDR1 and CDR2: MNHEY and SMNVEV (reference sequence). The CDR3 DNA reads TGTGCCAGCAGTTTAGCATCCGCGGGCGGTTCTGAAGCTTTCTTT. This gives the protein CASSLASAGGSEAFF.

The rearrangement uses TRBV27 and TRBJ2-7; a possible D gene is TRBD2 (6 bases). V lost 5 bases to trimming and J lost 2 bases, with 16 bases between them. Germline V gene sequence: CDR1 MNHEY, CDR2 SMNVEV (reference sequence). This CDR3 spans 15 amino acids. The CDR3 loop is CASSPVRDLAYEQYF. Here the CDR3 DNA reads TGTGCCAGCAGTCCCGTCCGGGACTTAGCCTACGAGCAGTACTTC.

The V and J genes are TRBV19 and TRBJ2-3; D uncertain. The V gene's germline CDR1 is LNHDA and CDR2 SQIVND (reference sequence). The CDR3 is made up of 14 amino acids. The V end lost 5 bases, the J end lost 2 bases, and 11 bases lay between the germline ends. CDR3 sequence (DNA): TGTGCCAGTAGTCCAGACGGGTACACAGATACGCAGTATTTT. This codes for CASSPDGYTDTQYF.

The chain joins TRBV18 to TRBJ1-3; D is undetermined. The V end was cut by 3 bases, the J end by 0 bases, with 9 bases between. This CDR3 comprises 15 residues. Germline V gene lookup returns CDR1 KGHSH and CDR2 LQKENI. This CDR3 is CASSPGGGSGNTIYF. CDR3 sequence (DNA): TGTGCCAGCTCACCCGGTGGCGGCTCTGGAAACACCATATATTTT. The full variable domain, in which reference TRBV18 and TRBJ1-3 provide the parts outside the CDR3, is NAGVMQNPRHLVRRRGQEARLRCSPMKGHSHVYWYRQLPEEGLKFMVYLQKENIIDESGMPKERFSAEFPKEGPSILRIQQVVRGDSAAYFCASSPGGGSGNTIYFGEGSWLTVV.

The chain joins TRBV4-1 to TRBJ1-3, with a possible D match to TRBD1 (5 bases). V shed 3 bases and J shed 0 bases, with 12 bases lying between them. Per the germline V gene, CDR1 is MGHRA and CDR2 is YSYEKL. The CDR3 spans 16 residues. The CDR3: CASSQGRTFSGNTIYF. The CDR3 nucleotides are TGCGCCAGCAGCCAGGGCAGGACATTCTCTGGAAACACCATATATTTT.

CDR3 amino acids: CASSYWRTFSEAFF. CDR3 in DNA: TGTGCCAGCAGTTATTGGAGGACCTTCTCTGAAGCTTTCTTT. The chain has TRBV6-5 and TRBJ1-1, with D uncertain. The V and J ends lost 3 bases and 6 bases respectively, with 14 bases between them. This CDR3 is built from 14 residues. Germline lookup yields CDR1 MNHEY and CDR2 SVGAGI.

The chain joins TRBV15 to TRBJ1-4; perhaps TRBD1 as D (5 bases). Per germline, CDR1 LNHNV and CDR2 YYDKDF (reference sequence). Trimming stripped 0 bases from V and 2 bases from J, with 10 bases between. The CDR3 is made up of 16 amino acids. CDR3 sequence: CATSREPGGTNEKLFF. CDR3 DNA: TGTGCCACCAGCAGAGAACCCGGGGGGACTAATGAAAAACTGTTTTTT.

The V call is TRBV5-1, the J call TRBJ2-5, with TRBD2 matching over 9 bases. Germline CDR1 is SGHRS and CDR2 is YFSETQ. The J segment lost 3 bases and the V segment lost 0 bases, leaving 3 bases of the junction unmatched. This CDR3 has 15 amino acids. CDR3 sequence reads: CASSLVAGGEETQYF. The CDR3 nucleotides read TGCGCCAGCAGCTTGGTGGCGGGAGGGGAAGAGACCCAGTACTTC.

The chain carries TRBV30 and TRBJ1-5; D unresolved. The CDR3 spans 13 residues. Trimming left V 4 bases short and J 3 bases short, with 10 bases between. Germline lookup yields CDR1 GTSNPN and CDR2 SVGIG (reference sequence). The CDR3 reads CAWNGNPNQPQHF. The CDR3 bases are TGTGCCTGGAACGGGAATCCCAATCAGCCCCAGCATTTT.

CDR3 loop: CAISEGWGPGGTQYF. DNA for the CDR3: TGTGCCATCAGTGAGGGATGGGGCCCGGGGGGGACCCAGTACTTC. This chain connects TRBV10-3 to TRBJ2-5; 7 bases map to TRBD2. V was pared by 2 bases and J by 7 bases, with 10 bases of the junction left unmatched. Germline CDR1 is ENHRY and CDR2 is SYGVKD. CDR3 size: 15 residues.

For this clone: A junction boundary mismatches the germline segment, possibly from a read error. This chain uses TRBV7-9 with TRBJ2-1, with 8 nucleotides matching TRBD2. Germline CDR1 and CDR2: SEHNR and FQNEAQ (reference sequence). CDR3 length: 16 residues. This CDR3 reads CSSSPKPGTSNNEQFF. The DNA of the CDR3 is TGTTCCAGCAGCCCTAAACCCGGGACTAGTAACAATGAGCAGTTCTTC.

This clone occurred once. The chain joins TRBV10-3 to TRBJ2-1, with 7 bases identical to TRBD1. Germline values: CDR1 ENHRY, CDR2 SYGVKD. The CDR3 length is 16 residues. J lost 7 bases, V lost 7 bases, and 16 bases had no gene match. The DNA for the CDR3 is TGTGCCATCATCGCAACGGACAGGAATTTTGGTAATGAGCAGTTCTTC. This gives the protein CAIIATDRNFGNEQFF.